Each of the 29 T cell receptor beta chains below was sequenced from the same sample in a study of T cell responses to AZD1222 COVID-19 vaccine. Sequenced by immunoSEQ multiplex PCR; TCRdb stores in-frame clones only, minus some. In the table there are some 150,000 clones, 89% of which are singletons. This material consisted of peripheral blood, taken on day 0 of AZD1222 vaccination. The receptors come from an adult in good health.

This sequence joins TRBV7-9 and TRBJ2-2; D unclear. Trimming cost V 2 bases and J 0 bases, with 7 bases left between them. Germline lookup yields CDR1 SEHNR and CDR2 FQNEAQ (reference sequence). The CDR3 has 15 amino acids. The CDR3 sequence: CASSLRTTNTGELFF. The DNA of the CDR3 is TGTGCCAGCAGCTTAAGAACAACGAACACCGGGGAGCTGTTTTTT.

V gene TRBV5-1 combines with J gene TRBJ1-4, with 7 nucleotides matching TRBD1. V gave up 4 bases and J gave up 7 bases; unmatched junction bases: 7. The V gene's germline CDR1 is SGHRS and CDR2 YFSETQ. The CDR3 has 14 amino acids. In DNA form, the CDR3 reads TGCGCCAGCAGCCAGAGACAGGGCGGTGAAAAACTGTTTTTT. It encodes CASSQRQGGEKLFF.

This clone showed up just once. The rearrangement uses TRBV16 and TRBJ1-5; D is unresolved. CDR3 length: 17 amino acids. CDR1 and CDR2 (germline): KGHSY, FQNENV. V shed 4 bases and J shed 5 bases, with 21 bases lying between them. CDR3 DNA: TGTGCCAGCAGCCCCTCCCGAGTGGCTACTATAGATCAGCCCCAGCATTTT. Translation gives CASSPSRVATIDQPQHF.

The chain joins TRBV7-2 to TRBJ1-4; D is uncertain. Germline V lookup: CDR1 SGHTA, CDR2 FQGNSA. V lost 2 bases, J lost 8 bases, and 9 bases lay in between. The CDR3 sequence is 13 residues long. The CDR3 region is CASSLYNREKLFF. The CDR3 DNA is TGTGCCAGCAGCTTATACAACCGGGAAAAACTGTTTTTT. The whole variable domain, filled in from reference TRBV7-2 and TRBJ1-4, reads GAGVSQSPSNKVTEKGKDVELRCDPISGHTALYWYRQSLGQGLEFLIYFQGNSAPDKSGLPSDRFSAERTGGSVSTLTIQRTQQEDSAVYLCASSLYNREKLFFGSGTQLSVL.

The V and J genes are TRBV18 and TRBJ1-6; D is perhaps TRBD1 (5 bases). The CDR3 is 15 residues long. With 3 bases removed from V and 7 bases from J, the gap between germline ends came to 13 bases. Germline V gene sequence: CDR1 KGHSH, CDR2 LQKENI. CDR3 bases: TGTGCCAGCTCACCGACCAGGGCCTTAAATTCACCCCTCCACTTT. This sequence encodes CASSPTRALNSPLHF.

This chain links TRBV18 with TRBJ2-7; D possibly corresponds to TRBD1 (6 bases). V shed 3 bases and J shed 4 bases, with 10 bases lying between them. Germline loops: CDR1 KGHSH, CDR2 LQKENI. The CDR3 extends over 13 amino acids. In DNA, the CDR3 is TGTGCCAGCTCACCCTACGACAGGTACGAGCAGTACTTC. It yields the protein CASSPYDRYEQYF. Based on the CDR3 plus reference TRBV18 and TRBJ2-7, the full variable domain is NAGVMQNPRHLVRRRGQEARLRCSPMKGHSHVYWYRQLPEEGLKFMVYLQKENIIDESGMPKERFSAEFPKEGPSILRIQQVVRGDSAAYFCASSPYDRYEQYFGPGTRLTVT.

The rearrangement uses TRBV6-2 or TRBV6-3 and TRBJ2-1; TRBD1 matches 9 bases. In germline, CDR1 is MNHEY, CDR2 SVGEGT. This CDR3 contains 16 residues. The V gene end was trimmed by 1 base and the J gene end by 8 bases; junction bases not matched to a gene: 9. The CDR3, as DNA: TGTGCCAGCAGTTACTTTTTGTACAGGGGGCTTGATGAGCAGTTCTTC. This codes for CASSYFLYRGLDEQFF.

CDR3 sequence reads: CASSGLTGFIGYTF. CDR3 DNA sequence: TGTGCCAGCAGCGGACTGACAGGGTTTATAGGCTACACCTTC. This chain connects TRBV7-9 to TRBJ1-2, with TRBD1 matching over 7 bases. This CDR3 contains 14 residues. CDR1 and CDR2 from the germline V gene are SEHNR and FQNEAQ (reference sequence). V lost 5 bases and J lost 8; bases outside the gene matches: 11.

V and J are TRBV27 and TRBJ2-1, with D tentatively TRBD2 (5 bases). Trimming removed 7 bases at V and 6 bases at J, with 16 bases between. Germline-derived CDR1 and CDR2 are MNHEY and SMNVEV (reference sequence). The CDR3 is made up of 14 amino acids. The CDR3 coding sequence is TGTGCCAGCACCACCTTAGGACTCCCCAATGAGCAGTTCTTC. Translating it yields CASTTLGLPNEQFF.

This chain connects TRBV21-1 to TRBJ1-6; TRBD1, the table's D call, lacks a check against the DNA. TRBV21-1 is described as a pseudogene. The CDR3 consists of 18 residues. This CDR3 reads CASSKSRDRHFYNSPLHF. The CDR3 DNA reads TGTGCCAGCAGCAAATCGCGGGACAGGCATTTCTATAATTCACCCCTCCACTTT.

V and J are TRBV11-2 and TRBJ1-4; D perhaps matches TRBD1 (5 bases). The CDR3 sequence is 15 residues long. CDR1 SGHAT and CDR2 FQNNGV come from the germline V gene. V was clipped by 5 bases and J by 5 bases, with 15 bases between them. CDR3 DNA sequence: TGTGCCAGCAGCCTCCAGAGGGGCTACAATGAAAAACTGTTTTTT. It is translated as CASSLQRGYNEKLFF.

The chain joins TRBV9 to TRBJ2-2; 10 bases line up with TRBD2. V shed 3 bases and J 4 bases; nucleotides not matched to a gene: 9. CDR3 length equals 17 residues. Germline-derived CDR1 and CDR2 are SGDLS and YYNGEE. CDR3 protein: CASSANNLAGGTGELFF. DNA for the CDR3: TGTGCCAGCAGCGCCAACAATTTAGCGGGAGGCACCGGGGAGCTGTTTTTT.

This chain's CDR3 is CASTQSRDYSNQPQHF. The DNA of the CDR3 is TGTGCCAGCACCCAGAGTCGGGATTATAGCAATCAGCCCCAGCATTTT. The chain combines TRBV7-8 with TRBJ1-5; D is undetermined. The germline V and J ends were trimmed by 7 bases and 0 bases, with 16 bases remaining between them. Germline CDR1 reads SGHVS; CDR2 reads FQNEAQ. The CDR3 has 16 amino acids.

The chain has TRBV18 and TRBJ2-7; a weak D match, TRBD2 (5 bases). The germline V gene encodes CDR1 KGHSH and CDR2 LQKENI. V was clipped by 3 bases and J by 0 bases, with 6 bases between them. The CDR3 contains 13 residues. The CDR3 is CASSPGVSYEQYF. The CDR3, as DNA: TGTGCCAGCTCACCCGGGGTCTCCTACGAGCAGTACTTC.

V is TRBV19 and J is TRBJ1-2, with a weak D call TRBD1 (5 bases). The CDR3 sequence is 13 residues long. Germline CDR1 LNHDA, CDR2 SQIVND (reference sequence). Trimming took 11 bases from V and 4 from J, leaving 17 bases between them. In nucleotides, the CDR3 is TGTGCCTCTGGGGCAGGGCGCGCCTATGGCTACACCTTC. Its protein is CASGAGRAYGYTF.

DNA of the CDR3: TGTGCCAGTAGTATAAACAGGGGTGTGGGTAATGAGCAGTTCTTC. Encoded protein: CASSINRGVGNEQFF. This rearrangement joins TRBV19 to TRBJ2-1, with 7 bases fitting TRBD1. The ends lost 2 bases at V and 7 bases at J; junction bases unmatched: 8. This CDR3 contains 15 residues. Germline V gene data show CDR1 as LNHDA and CDR2 as SQIVND (reference sequence).

The V and J genes are TRBV11-3 and TRBJ2-2, with 7 positions matching TRBD2. The CDR3 covers 15 residues. The germline gives CDR1 SGHNT, CDR2 YENEEA. V lost 5 bases and J lost 5; bases outside the gene matches: 8. The CDR3, as DNA: TGTGCCAGCAGCCCGGGGGGTAGGGATACCGGGGAGCTGTTTTTT. Residues: CASSPGGRDTGELFF.

The chain uses TRBV23-1 and TRBJ2-7; D not certain. TRBV23-1 qualifies as an ORF whose function is uncertain. V dropped 2 bases and J dropped 3 bases, with 11 bases sitting between them. This CDR3 is 14 amino acids long. The CDR3 is CASSQRVPFYEQYF. The DNA for the CDR3 is TGCGCCAGCAGTCAACGGGTCCCCTTCTACGAGCAGTACTTC.

In DNA form, the CDR3 reads TGTGCCACCTTGGCCGAGACACAAGAGACCCAGTACTTC. It codes for CATLAETQETQYF. This chain links TRBV2 with TRBJ2-5; D gene unclear. This CDR3 contains 13 residues. V lost 10 bases and J 2 bases, leaving 14 bases between the germline ends. Germline values: CDR1 SNHLY, CDR2 FYNNEI. Using reference TRBV2 and TRBJ2-5 for the parts outside the CDR3, the full variable domain is EPEVTQTPSHQVTQMGQEVILRCVPISNHLYFYWYRQILGQKVEFLVSFYNNEISEKSEIFDDQFSVERPDGSNFTLKIRSTKLEDSAMYFCATLAETQETQYFGPGTRLLVL.

The rearrangement links TRBV6-6 to TRBJ1-6; D uncertain. The CDR3 spans 15 residues. V was shortened by 6 bases and J by 0 bases, with 9 bases between the two germline ends. In germline, CDR1 is MNHNY, CDR2 SVGAGI (reference sequence). The CDR3 DNA reads TGTGCCAGCAGACCTCCTAGCTCCTATAATTCACCCCTCCACTTT. It is translated as CASRPPSSYNSPLHF.

This chain links TRBV12-3 or TRBV12-4 with TRBJ1-1; 7 bases agree with TRBD1. Losses at the gene ends were 8 bases for V and 5 bases for J; bases not matched to a gene: 8. The CDR3 contains 13 residues. The CDR3 nucleotides read TGTGCCAGCGCGAAAGCAGGGGGAACTGAAGCTTTCTTT. Protein sequence: CASAKAGGTEAFF.

CDR3 DNA: TGTGCCAGCAGTGAAGCGGGGACTAGGAGGGGGGAGACCCAGTACTTC. Amino acids: CASSEAGTRRGETQYF. V gene TRBV2 combines with J gene TRBJ2-5, with 8 bases lining up with TRBD2. The CDR3 covers 16 residues. The junction had 8 bases not matched to a gene; V was cut back by 0 bases and J by 5 bases. The germline V gene encodes CDR1 SNHLY and CDR2 FYNNEI.

This clone appeared a few times. The CDR3 DNA is TGTGCCAGCGGGATAACTTACGAGCAGTACTTC. Amino acid sequence: CASGITYEQYF. This chain uses TRBV28 with TRBJ2-7; no firm D call. The germline gives CDR1 MDHEN, CDR2 SYDVKM. With 8 bases removed from V and 4 bases from J, the gap between germline ends came to 9 bases. This CDR3 has 11 amino acids.

The chain combines TRBV3-1 (or the pseudogene TRBV3-2) with TRBJ1-5; a weak D match, TRBD1 (6 bases). Trimming pared 5 bases from V and 1 base from J, leaving 12 bases between. The CDR3 is made up of 15 amino acids. Germline CDR1 is LGHDT and CDR2 is YNNKEL (reference sequence). As DNA, the CDR3 is TGTGCCAGCAGCTGGTGGGGGGCAAGCAATCAGCCCCAGCATTTT. Translated, it gives CASSWWGASNQPQHF.

The table lists this clone with a count of one. The rearrangement joins TRBV6-5 to TRBJ1-1, with no clear D. CDR1 and CDR2 (germline): MNHEY, SVGAGI. The CDR3 sequence is 11 residues long. Trimming took 8 bases from V and 4 from J, leaving 8 bases between them. The CDR3, as DNA: TGTGCCAGCCACGGAGGCACTGAAGCTTTCTTT. Translated, it gives CASHGGTEAFF.

The CDR3 sequence is CASSRRGTDTQYF. DNA for the CDR3: TGTGCCAGTAGTAGGAGGGGGACAGATACGCAGTATTTT. The rearrangement uses TRBV19 and TRBJ2-3; perhaps D is TRBD1 or TRBD2 (6 bases each). V was trimmed by 4 bases and J by 3 bases, leaving 8 bases between them. The CDR3 runs to 13 residues. Germline values: CDR1 LNHDA, CDR2 SQIVND (reference sequence).

Concerning this clone: Within the sample, other DNA sequences also encode this same CDR3. The CDR3 nucleotides are TGTGCCAGCTCACCAGGGGGTCACTATGGCTACACCTTC. Residues: CASSPGGHYGYTF. The chain joins TRBV18 to TRBJ1-2; perhaps TRBD1 as D (5 bases). Trimming took 2 bases from V and 3 from J, leaving 7 bases between them. Germline V gives CDR1 KGHSH, CDR2 LQKENI. CDR3 length equals 13 residues.

The J gene is TRBJ1-2, the V gene TRBV12-3 or TRBV12-4; 7 bases are a match to TRBD1. CDR3 length: 12 amino acids. Germline trimming cut 6 bases from V and 8 bases from J; bases unmatched to any gene: 6. The CDR3 reads CASRQGSWGYTF. CDR3 DNA: TGTGCCAGCAGACAGGGGTCTTGGGGCTACACCTTC.

This clone was observed a single time. The genes are TRBV14 and TRBJ2-7; weak D call: TRBD2 (5 bases). V lost 5 bases and J 0 bases, leaving 11 bases between the germline ends. Germline V lookup: CDR1 SGHDN, CDR2 FVKESK. This CDR3 has 14 residues. The CDR3 protein is CASSIGLGSYEQYF. The CDR3 nucleotides read TGTGCCAGCAGCATCGGACTCGGCTCCTACGAGCAGTACTTC. Filled out from reference TRBV14 and TRBJ2-7, the complete variable domain reads EAGVTQFPSHSVIEKGQTVTLRCDPISGHDNLYWYRRVMGKEIKFLLHFVKESKQDESGMPNNRFLAERTGGTYSTLKVQPAELEDSGVYFCASSIGLGSYEQYFGPGTRLTVT.